Below, one T cell receptor (beta chain) is given with its context. Method: immunoSEQ multiplex PCR; TCRdb's copy keeps in-frame clones and lacks some. The sample comprises about 190,000 clones, approximately 90% of which are singletons, and roughly 1.9% rests with the top ten. V lost 6 bases, J lost 4 bases, and 15 bases lay in between. This CDR3 comprises 15 residues. Germline CDR1 MGHDK, CDR2 SYGVNS. These data come from a study of control samples from healthy donors and cancer patients. Sequencing input: blood. J is TRBJ1-4 and V is TRBV25-1; a weak D match, TRBD1 (5 bases). The receptor was derived from a man aged 30 to 45 in good health. Here the CDR3 reads CASSLTDTINEKLFF. The CDR3 DNA reads as TGTGCCAGCAGCTTGACAGATACCATTAATGAAAAACTGTTTTTT.